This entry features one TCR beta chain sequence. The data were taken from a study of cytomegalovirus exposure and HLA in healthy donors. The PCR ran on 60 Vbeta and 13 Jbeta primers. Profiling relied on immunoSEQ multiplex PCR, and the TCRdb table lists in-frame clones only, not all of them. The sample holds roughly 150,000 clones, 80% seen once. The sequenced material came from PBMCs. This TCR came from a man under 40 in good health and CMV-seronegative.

This chain's CDR3 is CASRDPGTPSRTEAFF. The CDR3 DNA reads TGTGCCAGCAGGGACCCCGGGACACCCTCACGGACTGAAGCTTTCTTT. The V gene is TRBV2, the J gene TRBJ1-1, with D perhaps matching TRBD1 (6 bases). V was clipped by 6 bases and J by 5 bases, with 22 bases between them. Germline values: CDR1 SNHLY, CDR2 FYNNEI. This CDR3 comprises 16 residues.